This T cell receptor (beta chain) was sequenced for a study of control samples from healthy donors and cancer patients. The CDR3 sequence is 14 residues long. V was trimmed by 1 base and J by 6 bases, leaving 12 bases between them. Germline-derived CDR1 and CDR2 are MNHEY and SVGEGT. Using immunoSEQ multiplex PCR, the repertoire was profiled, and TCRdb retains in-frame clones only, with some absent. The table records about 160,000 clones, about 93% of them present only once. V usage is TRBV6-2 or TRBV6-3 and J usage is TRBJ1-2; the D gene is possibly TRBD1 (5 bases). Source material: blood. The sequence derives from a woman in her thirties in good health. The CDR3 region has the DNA TGTGCCAGCAGTTACTTGGGGGTTCAGGATGGCTACACCTTC. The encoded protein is CASSYLGVQDGYTF.